Listed below are T cell receptor beta chains from one sample, sequenced in a study of blood T cell repertoires in COVID-19. Sequencing used immunoSEQ multiplex PCR; TCRdb keeps in-frame clones, though not all of them. The data contain roughly 130,000 clones, about 87% of them singletons. The specimen sequenced was peripheral blood. The source is an older woman with acute or convalescent COVID-19. Each CDR3 is given with its conserved first and last residue. The order of the fields is clone size, V gene, J gene, D gene, CDR3 DNA, CDR3 protein. The D gene is left open where the match is weak. Size tells how often a clone was seen (once, few, many) or the class of an expanded clone, and some rows leave it out.

.	TRBV3-1/TRBV3-2	TRBJ2-5	.	TGTGCCGCCGGGACTTTCCAAGAGACCCAGTACTTC	CAAGTFQETQYF
.	TRBV11-1	TRBJ1-6	TRBD1	TGTGCCAGCAGCCTACGGGACAGGGGAAAATCACCCCTCCACTTT	CASSLRDRGKSPLHF
few	TRBV16	TRBJ1-3	.	TGTGCCAGCAGCCTTACGACAGGTCCTGGAAACACCATATATTTT	CASSLTTGPGNTIYF
once	TRBV5-1	TRBJ1-1	.	TGCGCCAGCAGCTTGGATATAACAGGGAACACTGAAGCTTTCTTT	CASSLDITGNTEAFF
.	TRBV18	TRBJ1-5	.	TGTGCCAGCTCACCTTTAGCCGATCAGCCCCAGCATTTT	CASSPLADQPQHF
once	TRBV19	TRBJ2-1	TRBD2	TGTGCCAGTAGTCCAGGACTAGCGGATTCCTACAATGAGCAGTTCTTC	CASSPGLADSYNEQFF
.	TRBV11-2	TRBJ1-2	.	TGTGCCAGCAGCTTCAGGGGTGGCTACACCTTC	CASSFRGGYTF
.	TRBV28	TRBJ1-1	TRBD1	TGTGCCAGCAGTTCCCCGCCCGGGGACAGGGGCCCCGAAGCTTTCTTT	CASSSPPGDRGPEAFF
once	TRBV9	TRBJ1-1	.	TGTGCCAGCAGCGTTGGACAGAAGAACACTGAAGCTTTCTTT	CASSVGQKNTEAFF
once	TRBV11-3	TRBJ1-1	.	TGTGCCAGCAGCTTAGCAGTGCGTGTAGCTGAAACTTTCTTT	CASSLAVRVAETFF
few	TRBV19	TRBJ1-2	TRBD1	TGTGCCAGCACCCTCGCGGGACAGGGCTCCCTCTATGGCTACACCTTC	CASTLAGQGSLYGYTF
.	TRBV7-2	TRBJ1-1	.	TGTGCCAGCAGCCTGGTACAGAAGAACACTGAAGCTTTCTTT	CASSLVQKNTEAFF
once	TRBV19	TRBJ1-5	.	TGTGCCAGCCGGACAAGATCTAGCAATCAGCCCCAGCATTTT	CASRTRSSNQPQHF
.	TRBV6-5	TRBJ2-1	TRBD2	TGTGCCAGCAGTACTAGCGGGAGGACCTACAATGAGCAGTTCTTC	CASSTSGRTYNEQFF
.	TRBV9	TRBJ1-2	.	TGTGCCAGCAGCCCTGCGGAGAACTATGGCTACACCTTC	CASSPAENYGYTF
once	TRBV18	TRBJ2-3	TRBD2	TGTGCCAGCTCACTCCAGACTAGCGGGAGCACAGATACGCAGTATTTT	CASSLQTSGSTDTQYF
.	TRBV28	TRBJ1-4	TRBD1	TGTGCCAGCAGAGAGACAGGGCTTAATGAAAAACTGTTTTTT	CASRETGLNEKLFF
.	TRBV7-9	TRBJ1-1	TRBD1	TGTGCCAGCAGCCCCACAGGGGTTCGGGGCACTGAAGCTTTCTTT	CASSPTGVRGTEAFF
.	TRBV6-5	TRBJ1-6	.	TGTGCCACCTCCACTACAGGGAGCAATTCACCCCTCCACTTT	CATSTTGSNSPLHF
.	TRBV19	TRBJ1-5	TRBD1	TGTGCCAGTAGTATACAGAGACAGGGGGCGCAGCCCCAGCATTTT	CASSIQRQGAQPQHF
.	TRBV18	TRBJ2-2	TRBD1	TGTGCCAGCTCACCAGCCGGGACAGGGGTCACCGGGGAGCTGTTTTTT	CASSPAGTGVTGELFF
.	TRBV5-8	TRBJ2-1	TRBD1	TGTGCCAGCAGCTTCGACAGGGGCAATGAGCAGTTCTTC	CASSFDRGNEQFF
.	TRBV28	TRBJ2-3	TRBD1	TGTGCCAGCAGGACCCGGACAGGGCGGGCAGATACGCAGTATTTT	CASRTRTGRADTQYF
.	TRBV5-4	TRBJ2-1	TRBD1	TGTGCCAGCAGACGAATCCAGGGGGCGTCCTACAATGAGCAGTTCTTC	CASRRIQGASYNEQFF
.	TRBV6-5	TRBJ2-2	TRBD2	TGTGCCAGCAGTATAGCGGGTACCGAGACCGGGGAGCTGTTTTTT	CASSIAGTETGELFF
.	TRBV18	TRBJ1-2	.	TGTGCCAGCTCACCAGACACCTATGGCTACACCTTC	CASSPDTYGYTF
few	TRBV6-1	TRBJ1-3	.	TGTGCCAGCAGTGAAGGGCAGGCCGGCTCTGGAAACACCATATATTTT	CASSEGQAGSGNTIYF
.	TRBV7-3	TRBJ2-2	.	TGTGCCAGCAGCTCAGGCCAGACACGAACCGGGGAGCTGTTTTTT	CASSSGQTRTGELFF
.	TRBV5-1	TRBJ2-4	TRBD1	TGCGCCAGCAGCTCCGGAGGGACAGGGGTTCACATGGGTAACATTCAGTACTTC	CASSSGGTGVHMGNIQYF
few	TRBV6-5	TRBJ1-2	.	TGTGCCAGCAGTTTGGCGGGTAGAGGCTATGGCTACACCTTC	CASSLAGRGYGYTF
few	TRBV10-3	TRBJ2-1	TRBD1	TGTGCCATCAGTGGGACAGGGGCCAATGAGCAGTTCTTC	CAISGTGANEQFF
.	TRBV5-4	TRBJ1-5	TRBD1	TGTGCCAGCAGCCTCGGGACAGGGGGCAATCAGCCCCAGCATTTT	CASSLGTGGNQPQHF
.	TRBV19	TRBJ2-3	.	TGTGCCAGTGCGGGATATACAGATACGCAGTATTTT	CASAGYTDTQYF
.	TRBV15	TRBJ1-2	.	TGTGCCACCAGCAGAGTGGCAGTCAACTATGGCTACACCTTC	CATSRVAVNYGYTF
few	TRBV7-3	TRBJ2-7	TRBD2	TGTGCCAGCAGCTCCGGACTAGCGGGAGATTACGAGCAGTACTTC	CASSSGLAGDYEQYF
.	TRBV2	TRBJ2-5	.	TGTGCCAGCAGTGAAGCTATCCCGGAGCGCCCCGACTTC	CASSEAIPERPDF
.	TRBV6-2/TRBV6-3	TRBJ1-5	TRBD1	TGTGCCAGCAGCCGGGACAGAAATAGCAATCAGCCCCAGCATTTT	CASSRDRNSNQPQHF
.	TRBV3-1/TRBV3-2	TRBJ2-5	TRBD2	TGTGCCAGCACCGGACTAGCGGAAGAGACCCAGTACTTC	CASTGLAEETQYF
.	TRBV12-3/TRBV12-4	TRBJ1-4	TRBD1	TGTGCCAGCGGACAGGGACCTGGGGGTGGACTGTTTTTT	CASGQGPGGGLFF
.	TRBV30	TRBJ1-2	.	TGTGCCTGGAGTAGGGGAATAGCCGAACCCTTTAGCTACACCTTC	CAWSRGIAEPFSYTF
.	TRBV7-2	TRBJ2-3	TRBD1	TGTGCCAGCAGCCACCGGACAGGGGGCACAGATACGCAGTATTTT	CASSHRTGGTDTQYF
.	TRBV15	TRBJ2-2	TRBD1	TGTGCCACCAGCAGAGATTGGTTGGGACAGTCGACAAACACCGGGGAGCTGTTTTTT	CATSRDWLGQSTNTGELFF
.	TRBV9	TRBJ2-1	.	TGTGCCAGCAGCGTTGGAGGGAGGTCCTCCTACAATGAGCAGTTCTTC	CASSVGGRSSYNEQFF
.	TRBV7-2	TRBJ1-1	.	TGTGCCAGCAGCTTACAGGGAGGCTTTGAAGCTTTCTTT	CASSLQGGFEAFF
.	TRBV28	TRBJ1-2	.	TGTGCCAGCAGTCGTCGGACACCGGGCTATGGCTACACCTTC	CASSRRTPGYGYTF
.	TRBV28	TRBJ2-7	TRBD1	TGTGCCGGGACGGGACAGGCGAGCTACGAGCAGTACTTC	CAGTGQASYEQYF
.	TRBV13	TRBJ1-2	TRBD1	TGTGCCAGCAGCTTAAGGGACAGGGTAGGCTACACCTTC	CASSLRDRVGYTF
.	TRBV3-1/TRBV3-2	TRBJ1-4	.	TGTGCCAGCAGCCGCAGGACTGCTAATGAAAAACTGTTTTTT	CASSRRTANEKLFF
.	TRBV12-3/TRBV12-4	TRBJ1-4	.	TGTGCCAGCAGTTTCGGGGGGTTCGAAAAACTGTTTTTT	CASSFGGFEKLFF
.	TRBV30	TRBJ1-2	.	TGTGCCTGGAGTCCGACAGGTCCGATCTATGGCTACACCTTC	CAWSPTGPIYGYTF
.	TRBV5-1	TRBJ2-2	TRBD2	TGCGCCAGCAGCTTGACCGGGACTAGCGGGGCGAACACCGGGGAGCTGTTTTTT	CASSLTGTSGANTGELFF
.	TRBV19	TRBJ1-1	.	TGTGCCAGTAGTATAGGCGGGGGGACGAACACTGAAGCTTTCTTT	CASSIGGGTNTEAFF
.	TRBV4-1	TRBJ1-6	.	TGCGCCAGCAGCCAAGATAAGCAGGCGCCGAATTCACCCCTCCACTTT	CASSQDKQAPNSPLHF
.	TRBV28	TRBJ1-2	TRBD1	TGTGCCAGCATCTCTCAGGGGGCGTACTATGGCTACACCTTC	CASISQGAYYGYTF
.	TRBV18	TRBJ1-2	.	TGTGCCAGCTCACGGGAGCAGTCCGGATCCTCGGGCTACACCTTC	CASSREQSGSSGYTF